A selection of T cell receptor beta chains follows, all from one sample in a study of CD8 T cells in ankylosing spondylitis. One entry per CDR3 protein results from TCRdb running MiXCR on the 5' RACE reads. The sample has about 540,000 distinct CDR3 sequences; roughly 13% are singletons. Input material: blood, either unsorted or a sorted T cell fraction (not recorded which). These receptor sequences come from a male donor with ankylosing spondylitis. Each CDR3 is given with its conserved first and last residue. Each record gives: J gene, D gene, clone size, V gene, CDR3 DNA, CDR3 protein. The D gene is left open where the match is weak. The size entry is marked missing in some rows and otherwise reads once, few, many or a size class.

TRBJ1-2 | TRBD1 | many | TRBV5-1 | TGCGCCAGCAGCAACCAGGGGGTGGACGGCTACACCTTC | CASSNQGVDGYTF
TRBJ2-1 | - | many | TRBV5-1 | TGCGCCAGCAGCTTGGCCCGGCAGACTCCTTCCTACAATGAGCAGTTCTTC | CASSLARQTPSYNEQFF
TRBJ2-7 | TRBD2 | - | TRBV19 | TGTGCCAGTAGTATCCGAGGACTAGCGGGAGGAGTAACCTACGAGCAGTACTTC | CASSIRGLAGGVTYEQYF
TRBJ1-2 | - | - | TRBV20-1 | TGCAGTGCTGGGGAGTTTGGCGGCTACACCTTC | CSAGEFGGYTF
TRBJ2-2 | TRBD1 | few | TRBV27 | TGTGCCAGCAGTTTAAGGGGGCTCGGCACCGGGGAGCTGTTTTTT | CASSLRGLGTGELFF
TRBJ1-2 | TRBD1 | few | TRBV5-1 | TGCGCCAGCAGCTTGGTACCGGGACAGGGTCATGGCTACACCTTC | CASSLVPGQGHGYTF
TRBJ2-2 | - | - | TRBV20-1 | TGCAGTGCTCCGGTGCCCGGGGCCGGGGAGCTGTTTTTT | CSAPVPGAGELFF
TRBJ2-2 | - | - | TRBV10-2 | TGCGCCAGCAGGCCTCCAGGTCCCGGGGAGCTGTTTTTT | CASRPPGPGELFF
TRBJ2-7 | - | few | TRBV2 | TGTGCCAGCAGTGATCAGAGCGGCTACGAGCAGTACTTC | CASSDQSGYEQYF
TRBJ2-2 | TRBD1 | - | TRBV10-1 | TGCGCCAGCGGGACAGGGAACACCGGGGAGCTGTTTTTT | CASGTGNTGELFF
TRBJ1-1 | - | many | TRBV30 | TGTGCCTGGAGCTTCTGGGGGAGGGGACGCAGGGACACTGAAGCTTTCTTT | CAWSFWGRGRRDTEAFF
TRBJ1-2 | - | - | TRBV12-3/TRBV12-4 | TGTGCCAGCAGTTTAGACGCCTTTGGCTATGGCTACACCTTC | CASSLDAFGYGYTF
TRBJ2-1 | TRBD2 | many | TRBV3-1 | TGTGCCAGCAGCCCCCGGACTAGCGGGAATGGGAATGAGCAGTTCTTC | CASSPRTSGNGNEQFF
TRBJ2-1 | TRBD2 | few | TRBV11-2 | TGTGCCAGCAGCACAGAGGCGACTAGCGGGAGGAATGAGCAGTTCTTC | CASSTEATSGRNEQFF
TRBJ1-5 | - | - | TRBV18 | TGTGCCAGCTCATCCTATACAGGTGGCAATCAGCCCCAGCATTTT | CASSSYTGGNQPQHF
TRBJ2-1 | TRBD2 | - | TRBV20-1 | TGCAGTGCTAGAGATCCGGCTAGCGGCAATGAGCAGTTCTTC | CSARDPASGNEQFF
TRBJ2-1 | TRBD2 | many | TRBV28 | TGTGCCAGCAGTACCACTAGCGGGATGGTCTCCTACAATGAGCAGTTCTTC | CASSTTSGMVSYNEQFF
TRBJ1-4 | - | - | TRBV3-1 | TGTGCCAGCAGCCTAAGCTCCGCTGAAAAACTGTTTTTT | CASSLSSAEKLFF